Sequencing of this T cell receptor beta chain was carried out in a study of control samples from healthy donors and cancer patients. Assay used: immunoSEQ multiplex PCR; TCRdb lists only in-frame clones, some missing. Of roughly 100,000 clones listed, 83% were seen once; the top ten hold roughly 13%. Sequenced: blood. This clonotype originated in a woman aged 50 to 60 in good health.

This CDR3 is CSASGTPRGEQYF. CDR3 in DNA: TGCAGCGCTTCCGGGACGCCCCGAGGGGAGCAGTACTTC. The V gene is TRBV29-1, the J gene TRBJ2-7, with D perhaps matching TRBD1 or TRBD2 (5 bases each). The CDR3 sequence is 13 residues long. Germline V CDR1 and CDR2: SQVTM, ANQGSEA. The germline V and J ends were trimmed by 7 bases and 7 bases, with 20 bases remaining between them.